This entry describes one TCR beta chain. This sample stems from a study of blood T cell repertoires in COVID-19. The CDR3 consists of 14 residues. J lost 2 bases, V lost 8 bases, and 9 bases had no gene match. The V gene's germline CDR1 is SGHTA and CDR2 FQGNSA. Cohorts were assigned according to the clinical history that participants reported. Under the authors' procedure: Amplification with reference gene primers provided the estimates of nucleated cell counts. Clones were sequenced by immunoSEQ multiplex PCR, and TCRdb holds only the in-frame ones, with some missing. The D gene and trimming were derived from the DNA, and the V and J assignments and clone size from that table. The data contain a few hundred thousand clones, approximately 88% of them singletons.

The chain has TRBV7-2 and TRBJ2-7; 7 bases map to TRBD2. The sequenced sample consisted of PBMCs or T cells enriched from blood (not recorded which). The sequence was collected from a woman aged 18-29 years who had recovered from COVID-19. This CDR3 reads CASDSSGGTYEQYF. CDR3 nucleotides: TGTGCCAGCGATTCTTCGGGGGGTACCTACGAGCAGTACTTC.